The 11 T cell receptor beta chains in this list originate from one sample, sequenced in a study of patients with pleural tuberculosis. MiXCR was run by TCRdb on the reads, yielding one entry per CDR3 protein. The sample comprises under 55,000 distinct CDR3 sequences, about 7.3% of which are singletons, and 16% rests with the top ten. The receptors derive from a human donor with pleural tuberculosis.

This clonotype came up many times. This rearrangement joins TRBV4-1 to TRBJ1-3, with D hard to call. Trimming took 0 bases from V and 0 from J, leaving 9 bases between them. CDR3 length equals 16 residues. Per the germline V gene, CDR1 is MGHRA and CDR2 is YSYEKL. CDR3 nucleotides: TGCGCCAGCAGCCAAGATTCCGGGAGCTCTGGAAACACCATATATTTT. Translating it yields CASSQDSGSSGNTIYF.

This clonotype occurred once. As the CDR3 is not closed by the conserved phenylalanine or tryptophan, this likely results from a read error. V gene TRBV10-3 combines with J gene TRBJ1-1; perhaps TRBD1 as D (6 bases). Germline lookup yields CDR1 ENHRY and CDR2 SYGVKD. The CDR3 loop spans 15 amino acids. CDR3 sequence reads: CAITQTRDKNTEAFL. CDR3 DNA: TGTGCCATCACTCAGACCCGGGACAAGAACACCGAAGCTTTCCTT.

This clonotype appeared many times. The CDR3 DNA reads TGTGCCATCAGTGATCGGGGGAAGGATGGCTACACCTTC. This sequence encodes CAISDRGKDGYTF. The V and J genes are TRBV10-3 and TRBJ1-2, with D perhaps matching TRBD1 (5 bases). Trimming pared 3 bases from V and 6 bases from J, leaving 11 bases between. Germline CDR1 is ENHRY and CDR2 is SYGVKD. This CDR3 region has 13 residues.

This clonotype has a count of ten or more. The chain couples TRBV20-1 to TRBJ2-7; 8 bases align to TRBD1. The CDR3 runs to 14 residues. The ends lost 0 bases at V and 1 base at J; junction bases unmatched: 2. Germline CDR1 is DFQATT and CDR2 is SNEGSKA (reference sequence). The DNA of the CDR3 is TGCAGTGCTAGAGACGGGACAGGTTCCTACGAGCAGTACTTC. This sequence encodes CSARDGTGSYEQYF.

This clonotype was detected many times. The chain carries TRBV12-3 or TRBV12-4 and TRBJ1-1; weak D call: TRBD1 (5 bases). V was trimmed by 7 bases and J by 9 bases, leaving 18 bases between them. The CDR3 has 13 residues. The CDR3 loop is CASTALTEGQAFF. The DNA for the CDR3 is TGTGCCAGCACCGCCCTGACAGAAGGTCAAGCTTTCTTT.

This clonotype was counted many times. The CDR3 nucleotides are TGTGCCAGCAGTTTGGGGCGGGAGGGTGTGACCCAGTACTTC. It encodes CASSLGREGVTQYF. The gene calls are TRBV12-3 or TRBV12-4 and TRBJ2-5, with 9 bases matching TRBD2. V lost 3 bases to trimming and J lost 7 bases; unmatched junction nucleotides: 6. The CDR3 is made up of 14 amino acids.

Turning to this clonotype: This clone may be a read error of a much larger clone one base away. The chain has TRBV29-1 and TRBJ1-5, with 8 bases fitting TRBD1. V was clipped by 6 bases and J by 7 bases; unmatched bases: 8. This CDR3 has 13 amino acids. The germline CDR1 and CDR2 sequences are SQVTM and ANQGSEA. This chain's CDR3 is CSVQDRGAQPQHF. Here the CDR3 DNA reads TGCAGCGTGCAAGACAGGGGTGCCCAGCCCCAGCATTTT.

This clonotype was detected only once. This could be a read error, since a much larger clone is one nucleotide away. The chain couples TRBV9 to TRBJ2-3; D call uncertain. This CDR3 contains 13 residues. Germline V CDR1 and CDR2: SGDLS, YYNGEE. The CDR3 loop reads CASSVNEADMQYF. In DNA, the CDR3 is TGTGCCAGCAGCGTAAATGAGGCAGATATGCAGTATTTT.

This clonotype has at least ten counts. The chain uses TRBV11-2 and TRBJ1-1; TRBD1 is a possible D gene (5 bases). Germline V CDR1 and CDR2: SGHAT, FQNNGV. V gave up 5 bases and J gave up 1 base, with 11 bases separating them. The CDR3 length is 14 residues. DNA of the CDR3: TGTGCCAGCAGCGCTGGGGCAGGGAACACTGAAGCTTTCTTT. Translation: CASSAGAGNTEAFF.

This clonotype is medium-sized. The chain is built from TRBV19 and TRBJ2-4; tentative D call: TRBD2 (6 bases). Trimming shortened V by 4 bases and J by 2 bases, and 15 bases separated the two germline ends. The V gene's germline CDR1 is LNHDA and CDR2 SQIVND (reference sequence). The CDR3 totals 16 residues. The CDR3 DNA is TGTGCCAGTAGTACCCGGCGGGGCGCGTCCAAAAACATTCAGTACTTC. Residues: CASSTRRGASKNIQYF.

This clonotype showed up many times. The CDR3 nucleotides are TGTGCCAGTAGTTTCCTACGGGGGAGCTCTGGAAACACCATATATTTT. Translated, it gives CASSFLRGSSGNTIYF. V usage is TRBV19 and J usage is TRBJ1-3; D is possibly TRBD1 (5 bases). This CDR3 has 16 amino acids. Germline V gives CDR1 LNHDA, CDR2 SQIVND (reference sequence). Trimming took 5 bases from V and 0 from J, leaving 14 bases between them.